The entry that follows covers one T cell receptor (beta chain) sequence. What it binds is unknown. This entry comes from a study of cytomegalovirus exposure and HLA in healthy donors. In germline, CDR1 is SNHLY, CDR2 FYNNEI. The length of the CDR3 is 15 residues. V lost 5 bases and J lost 1; bases outside the gene matches: 2. Overall study findings and caveats: An analysis that came later showed most CMV-associated TCR beta chains appearing HLA-restricted. When presence/absence was analysed, sequencing depth was taken to be roughly uniform across donors.

PCR employed 60 Vbeta and 13 Jbeta primers. Repertoires were generated with immunoSEQ multiplex PCR, while TCRdb's copy carries only in-frame clones and drops some. The sample records about 110,000 clones, roughly four fifths being singletons. This receptor was taken from a man in his forties or fifties in good health and CMV-seronegative. The chain recombines TRBV2 with TRBJ1-5, with 10 bases aligning to TRBD1. The source material was PBMCs. DNA of the CDR3: TGTGCCAGCAGTCGGGACAGGGGCAGCAATCAGCCCCAGCATTTT. This gives the protein CASSRDRGSNQPQHF. Complete variable domain (other parts from reference TRBV2 and TRBJ1-5): EPEVTQTPSHQVTQMGQEVILRCVPISNHLYFYWYRQILGQKVEFLVSFYNNEISEKSEIFDDQFSVERPDGSNFTLKIRSTKLEDSAMYFCASSRDRGSNQPQHFGDGTRLSIL.